Here is one TCR beta chain with its context. Its antigen remains unknown. The sample is drawn from a study of OX40 agonist ivuxolimab in advanced cancers. For the study at large: Patients enrolled in dose escalation were diagnosed with hepatocellular carcinoma, melanoma, renal cell or head and neck cancer. Notes on the study in general: At 0.1 to 3.0 mg/kg, clonal expansion of CD4+ and CD8+ blood T cells had occurred by week 6.

This table comes from immunoSEQ multiplex PCR, and its TCRdb copy is limited to in-frame clones, with some not included. The sample has around 50,000 clones, roughly four fifths seen once; the top ten hold approximately 0.7%. The CDR3 spans 13 residues. Germline V gene sequence: CDR1 MNHNS, CDR2 SASEGT. V shed 1 base and J shed 3 bases, with 6 bases lying between them. The chain is built from TRBV6-1 and TRBJ1-1; D remains unclear. The sequence was collected from an adult with an advanced solid tumor such as melanoma, head and neck, liver or kidney cancer. Sequencing was performed on CD4+ or CD8+ T cells sorted from blood, taken in a trial of the OX40 agonist ivuxolimab. DNA for the CDR3: TGTGCCAGCAGTGAAGATGAGGACACTGAAGCTTTCTTT. This codes for CASSEDEDTEAFF.